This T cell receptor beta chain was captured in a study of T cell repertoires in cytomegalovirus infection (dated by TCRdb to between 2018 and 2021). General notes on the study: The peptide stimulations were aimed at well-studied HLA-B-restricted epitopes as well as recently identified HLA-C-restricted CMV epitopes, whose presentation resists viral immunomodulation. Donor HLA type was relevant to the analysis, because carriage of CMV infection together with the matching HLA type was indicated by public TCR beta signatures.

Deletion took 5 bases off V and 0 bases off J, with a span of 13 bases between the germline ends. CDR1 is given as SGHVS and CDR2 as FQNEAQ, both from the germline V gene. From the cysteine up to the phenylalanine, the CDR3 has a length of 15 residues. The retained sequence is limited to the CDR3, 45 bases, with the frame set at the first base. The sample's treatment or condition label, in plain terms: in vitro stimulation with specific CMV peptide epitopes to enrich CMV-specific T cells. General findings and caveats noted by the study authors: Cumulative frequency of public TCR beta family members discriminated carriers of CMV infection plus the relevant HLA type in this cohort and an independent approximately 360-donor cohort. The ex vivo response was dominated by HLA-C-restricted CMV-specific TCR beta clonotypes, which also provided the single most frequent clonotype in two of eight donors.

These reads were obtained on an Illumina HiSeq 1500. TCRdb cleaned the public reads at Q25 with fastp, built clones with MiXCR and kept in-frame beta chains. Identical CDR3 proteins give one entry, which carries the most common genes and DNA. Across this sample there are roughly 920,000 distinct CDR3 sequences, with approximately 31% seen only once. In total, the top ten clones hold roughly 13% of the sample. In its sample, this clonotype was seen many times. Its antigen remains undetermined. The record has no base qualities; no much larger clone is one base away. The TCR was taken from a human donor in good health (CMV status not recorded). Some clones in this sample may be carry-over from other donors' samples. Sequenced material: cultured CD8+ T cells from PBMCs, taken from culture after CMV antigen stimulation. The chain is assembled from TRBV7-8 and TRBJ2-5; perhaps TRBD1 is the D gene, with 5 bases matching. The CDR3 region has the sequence CASSASKGYQETQYF. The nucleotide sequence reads TGTGCCAGCAGCGCCTCTAAGGGGTACCAAGAGACCCAGTACTTC.